The 18 T cell receptor beta chains listed next were all sequenced from one sample in a study of cytomegalovirus exposure and HLA in healthy donors. Researchers ran the PCR with 60 Vbeta and 13 Jbeta primers. Method: immunoSEQ multiplex PCR; TCRdb's copy keeps in-frame clones and lacks some. The sample contains 100,000 to 150,000 clones, 70% to 85% of which appear only once. The sample consisted of PBMCs. The receptors were gathered from a woman between 18 and 30 years old in good health and CMV-seropositive.

The chain is built from TRBV6-5 and TRBJ1-3; perhaps TRBD1 as D (6 bases). This CDR3 is built from 16 residues. From germline, CDR1 is MNHEY and CDR2 SVGAGI. V was shortened by 1 base and J by 4 bases, with 14 bases between the two germline ends. CDR3 in amino acids: CASSYYRAEGGNTIYF. The CDR3 nucleotides are TGTGCCAGCAGTTACTACAGGGCCGAGGGGGGAAACACCATATATTTT.

Only one count was recorded for this clone. The gene calls are TRBV29-1 and TRBJ2-7, with no clear D. This CDR3 comprises 13 residues. V was cut by 2 bases and J by 3 bases, with 11 bases left in between. Germline V gene sequence: CDR1 SQVTM, CDR2 ANQGSEA. The CDR3 DNA sequence: TGCAGCGTTGAATTTGAAGACTTCTACGAGCAGTACTTC. Translated, it gives CSVEFEDFYEQYF.

V usage is TRBV11-2 and J usage is TRBJ2-6; 8 positions match TRBD2. The CDR3 is 18 residues long. V shed 7 bases, J shed 0 bases, and the junction held 11 bases outside the gene matches. The germline CDR1 and CDR2 sequences are SGHAT and FQNNGV. CDR3 region: CASITSGGWGSGANVLTF. CDR3 in DNA: TGTGCCAGCATCACGAGCGGGGGATGGGGCTCTGGGGCCAACGTCCTGACTTTC.

This rearrangement joins TRBV19 to TRBJ1-1; D gene ambiguous. Germline assignment: CDR1 LNHDA and CDR2 SQIVND (reference sequence). Trimming shortened V by 5 bases and J by 1 base, and 8 bases separated the two germline ends. The CDR3 has 13 amino acids. CDR3 in amino acids: CASSPRQNTEAFF. The CDR3, as DNA: TGTGCCAGTAGTCCGCGACAGAACACTGAAGCTTTCTTT. Combining the CDR3 with reference TRBV19 and TRBJ1-1 gives the whole variable domain DGGITQSPKYLFRKEGQNVTLSCEQNLNHDAMYWYRQDPGQGLRLIYYSQIVNDFQKGDIAEGYSVSREKKESFPLTVTSAQKNPTAFYLCASSPRQNTEAFFGQGTRLTVV.

The chain joins TRBV14 to TRBJ2-1, with D maybe TRBD2 (5 bases). Trimming took 6 bases from V and 6 from J, leaving 6 bases between them. Germline CDR1 and CDR2: SGHDN and FVKESK. The CDR3 has 11 residues. CDR3 nucleotides: TGTGCCAGCAGTCGGGGCAATGAGCAGTTCTTC. Protein sequence: CASSRGNEQFF.

The chain is built from TRBV27 and TRBJ2-1; D unclear. CDR1 is MNHEY and CDR2 is SMNVEV in the germline V gene (reference sequence). This CDR3 has 12 amino acids. The germline V and J ends were trimmed by 5 bases and 7 bases, with 9 bases remaining between them. The CDR3 spells CASSLDFNEQFF. CDR3 nucleotides: TGTGCCAGCAGTCTTGACTTTAATGAGCAGTTCTTC.

The chain recombines TRBV6-4 with TRBJ1-1, with D uncertain. The germline CDR1 and CDR2 sequences are MRHNA and SNTAGT. This CDR3 is built from 13 residues. Trimming took off 3 bases at V and 5 bases at J, with 10 bases between the two ends. The CDR3 nucleotides read TGTGCCAGCAGTGAAACCTCAGTTACTGAAGCTTTCTTT. Its protein is CASSETSVTEAFF.

The CDR3 DNA reads TGTGCCAGCAGCTTGACAGGGACCTACAATGAGCAGTTCTTC. Its protein is CASSLTGTYNEQFF. This chain connects TRBV5-4 to TRBJ2-1; possible D gene TRBD1, 6 bases. CDR3 size: 14 residues. The ends were cut back, 1 base at V and 2 bases at J, with 7 bases in the middle. Germline CDR1 and CDR2: SGHNT and YYREEE (reference sequence).

The chain couples TRBV28 to TRBJ2-1; 10 nucleotides agree with TRBD1. The CDR3 runs to 16 residues. The trim removed 7 bases at V and 2 bases at J, leaving 8 bases unmatched. Germline CDR1 MDHEN, CDR2 SYDVKM. As DNA, the CDR3 is TGTGCCAGCAAACACGATGGGACAGGGGCCTACAATGAGCAGTTCTTC. Its translation is CASKHDGTGAYNEQFF.

The rearrangement links TRBV5-1 to TRBJ1-1; D is unclear. CDR3 length: 14 amino acids. Trimming shortened V by 5 bases and J by 4 bases, and 15 bases separated the two germline ends. CDR1 is SGHRS and CDR2 is YFSETQ in the germline V gene. CDR3 amino acids: CASSKLQSGTEAFF. As DNA, the CDR3 is TGCGCCAGCAGTAAGTTGCAATCGGGCACTGAAGCTTTCTTT.

This chain joins TRBV29-1 and TRBJ2-7; D is perhaps TRBD2 (5 bases). CDR1 and CDR2 (germline): SQVTM, ANQGSEA. V shed 4 bases and J shed 0 bases, with 13 bases lying between them. This CDR3 spans 14 amino acids. The CDR3 DNA follows: TGCAGCGTTGCAGTTCGGGGTAGCTCCTACGAGCAGTACTTC. Its translation is CSVAVRGSSYEQYF.

The chain carries TRBV5-5 and TRBJ1-4; D possibly corresponds to TRBD1 (5 bases). Trimming pared 4 bases from V and 8 bases from J, leaving 15 bases between. The CDR3 is 14 residues long. The V gene's germline CDR1 is SGHKS and CDR2 YYEKEE (reference sequence). This CDR3 reads CASSPRRGDEKLFF. The CDR3, as DNA: TGTGCCAGCAGCCCACGGCGGGGGGACGAAAAACTGTTTTTT.

J is TRBJ1-2 and V is TRBV20-1; maybe TRBD1 (5 bases). Germline V gene data show CDR1 as DFQATT and CDR2 as SNEGSKA (reference sequence). The ends were cut back, 3 bases at V and 6 bases at J, with 8 bases in the middle. This CDR3 has 11 residues. CDR3 residues: CSASRQNGYTF. The CDR3, as DNA: TGCAGTGCTAGCCGACAGAATGGCTACACCTTC.

The table lists this clone with a few counts. The rearrangement links TRBV5-6 to TRBJ2-7, with D hard to call. The CDR3 covers 13 residues. V dropped 0 bases and J dropped 5 bases, with 9 bases sitting between them. Germline V gives CDR1 SGHDT, CDR2 YYEEEE. The CDR3 here is CASSLVSRNEQYF. As DNA, the CDR3 is TGTGCCAGCAGCTTGGTTTCCAGGAACGAGCAGTACTTC. Filled out from reference TRBV5-6 and TRBJ2-7, the complete variable domain reads DAGVTQSPTHLIKTRGQQVTLRCSPKSGHDTVSWYQQALGQGPQFIFQYYEEEERQRGNFPDRFSGHQFPNYSSELNVNALLLGDSALYLCASSLVSRNEQYFGPGTRLTVT.

The chain uses TRBV9 and TRBJ2-1, with D perhaps matching TRBD2 (6 bases). Trimming pared 0 bases from V and 7 bases from J, leaving 17 bases between. In germline, CDR1 is SGDLS, CDR2 YYNGEE. The CDR3 sequence is 16 residues long. This chain's CDR3 is CASSVADFLAGNEQFF. CDR3 nucleotides: TGTGCCAGCAGCGTAGCCGACTTCCTTGCGGGGAATGAGCAGTTCTTC.

This chain links TRBV2 with TRBJ1-1; weak D call: TRBD1 (5 bases). V was pared by 6 bases and J by 4 bases, with 15 bases between. The CDR3 has 14 residues. CDR1 SNHLY and CDR2 FYNNEI come from the germline V gene. For the CDR3, the DNA is TGTGCCAGCAGGGGGGACGGAGGGAGCACTGAAGCTTTCTTT. This translates into CASRGDGGSTEAFF.

The CDR3 DNA follows: TGTGCCAGCAGCTTAAGGCGGGGGTCTAACACCGGGGAGCTGTTTTTT. This encodes CASSLRRGSNTGELFF. The gene calls are TRBV7-6 and TRBJ2-2, with 7 positions matching TRBD2. CDR1 and CDR2 (germline): SGHVS, FNYEAQ. This CDR3 has 16 amino acids. The V gene end was trimmed by 2 bases and the J gene end by 2 bases; junction bases not matched to a gene: 5.

This chain joins TRBV10-1 and TRBJ1-1, with 8 positions matching TRBD1. V lost 4 bases, J lost 7 bases, and 8 bases stayed unmatched. This CDR3 is 14 amino acids long. Germline CDR1 and CDR2: WNHNN and SYGVQD (reference sequence). CDR3 DNA sequence: TGCGCCAGCAGTGCCTATGGGACAGGAGGTGAAGCTTTCTTT. Amino acid sequence: CASSAYGTGGEAFF.